One sample yielded the 20 T cell receptor beta chains listed below, sequenced in a study of shared clonotypes between healthy human individuals. The assay was immunoSEQ multiplex PCR, and TCRdb's table has in-frame clones only and misses some. The table has 1,500,000 or so clones, roughly 95% seen once; the top ten hold approximately 1.1%. Source material: naive CD4+ T cells sorted from blood. Subset defined: CD45RA+ positively selected. The receptor set was obtained from a man aged 25-40 years in good health.

The chain employs TRBV15 and TRBJ2-1; D is possibly TRBD2 (6 bases). The CDR3 extends over 14 amino acids. The V and J ends lost 0 bases and 8 bases respectively, with 11 bases between them. Germline CDR1 LNHNV, CDR2 YYDKDF (reference sequence). The CDR3 loop is CATSRDPSVDEQFF. In DNA, the CDR3 is TGTGCCACCAGCAGAGATCCTAGCGTCGATGAGCAGTTCTTC.

As regards this clone: An end of the junction differs from the germline gene, which may be a read error. The rearrangement joins TRBV13 to TRBJ2-1, with 9 bases identical to TRBD2. Germline loops: CDR1 PRHDT, CDR2 FYEKMQ (reference sequence). The CDR3 length is 15 residues. The CDR3 protein is CASSIGTSFNNEQFF. CDR3 nucleotide sequence: TGTGCCAGCAGCATAGGGACTAGCTTTAACAATGAGCAGTTCTTC.

V gene TRBV12-5 combines with J gene TRBJ2-6; no firm D call. Germline V gives CDR1 LGHNT, CDR2 FRNRAP. Trimming took 1 base from V and 1 from J, leaving 11 bases between them. There are 17 residues in the CDR3. DNA for the CDR3: TGTGCTAGTGGTTTGGGAGCCGTTCTATCTGGGGCCAACGTCCTGACTTTC. Encoded protein: CASGLGAVLSGANVLTF.

This clone was counted once. This chain uses TRBV7-2 with TRBJ2-1; 8 positions match TRBD1. The V gene end was trimmed by 5 bases and the J gene end by 6 bases; junction bases not matched to a gene: 3. CDR3 length equals 13 residues. Germline V gene data show CDR1 as SGHTA and CDR2 as FQGNSA. The CDR3 coding sequence is TGTGCCAGCAGCGCCGACAGGGGCAATGAGCAGTTCTTC. This sequence encodes CASSADRGNEQFF.

The chain uses TRBV11-2 and TRBJ2-1; 11 positions match TRBD2. The germline V gene has CDR1 SGHAT and CDR2 FQNNGV. CDR3 length: 19 amino acids. Trimming at V came to 1 base and at J to 2 bases, leaving 10 bases not matched to a gene. Written as DNA, the CDR3 is TGTGCCAGCAGCTTAGTAGGCCCGCGTAGCGGGAGGGCCTACAATGAGCAGTTCTTC. It translates to CASSLVGPRSGRAYNEQFF.

The genes are TRBV30 and TRBJ1-3; tentative D call: TRBD1 (5 bases). Germline V gene data show CDR1 as GTSNPN and CDR2 as SVGIG (reference sequence). Trimming took off 2 bases at V and 2 bases at J, with 22 bases between the two ends. The CDR3 extends over 18 amino acids. The CDR3: CAWSPFASAGGTGNTIYF. The DNA for the CDR3 is TGTGCCTGGAGTCCTTTCGCCTCAGCTGGGGGTACTGGAAACACCATATATTTT.

This chain links TRBV5-4 with TRBJ2-6, with unresolved D. Germline CDR1 and CDR2: SGHNT and YYREEE (reference sequence). This CDR3 spans 14 amino acids. V was shortened by 6 bases and J by 0 bases, with 7 bases between the two germline ends. CDR3 nucleotides: TGTGCCAGCACGTGGGGCTCTGGGGCCAACGTCCTGACTTTC. Amino acid sequence: CASTWGSGANVLTF.

A remark on this clone: Relative to the germline gene, one junction end is altered; a read error may explain this. This chain uses TRBV19 with TRBJ2-7, with 8 bases that match TRBD2. The CDR3 has 15 amino acids. Per germline, CDR1 LNHDA and CDR2 SQIVND (reference sequence). The CDR3 sequence: CASRIAGHEFYEQYF. The CDR3 coding sequence is TGTGCCAGTAGAATAGCGGGACATGAGTTTTACGAGCAGTACTTC.

J is TRBJ2-1 and V is TRBV9; 14 bases align to TRBD2. Germline V lookup: CDR1 SGDLS, CDR2 YYNGEE. Trimming took 0 bases from V and 6 from J; bases not matched to a gene: 8. The CDR3 runs 18 residues. CDR3 coding DNA: TGTGCCAGCAGCGTAGCCTGGGCGGGGACTAGCGGGAGCAATGAGCAGTTCTTC. Translation: CASSVAWAGTSGSNEQFF.

As regards this clone: The same CDR3 can be traced to other DNA sequences in this sample. The DNA of the CDR3 is TGTGCCAGCAGTTACGGACAGTCGTACGAGCAGTACTTC. Translating gives CASSYGQSYEQYF. The V and J genes are TRBV6-6 and TRBJ2-7; maybe TRBD1 (6 bases). CDR1 and CDR2 (germline): MNHNY, SVGAGI (reference sequence). CDR3 length: 13 residues. V was pared by 2 bases and J by 4 bases, with 9 bases between.

The chain joins TRBV28 to TRBJ2-3; 8 positions agree with TRBD2. The CDR3 runs 16 residues. The ends lost 7 bases at V and 7 bases at J; junction bases unmatched: 16. The germline gives CDR1 MDHEN, CDR2 SYDVKM. This chain's CDR3 is CASTLGGVAGSYTQYF. The CDR3 DNA is TGTGCCAGCACCCTTGGGGGGGTAGCGGGGAGTTATACGCAGTATTTT.

The V and J genes are TRBV6-6 and TRBJ1-3; 9 nucleotides match TRBD1. This CDR3 is 13 amino acids long. V lost 8 bases to trimming and J lost 3 bases; unmatched junction nucleotides: 2. Germline-derived CDR1 and CDR2 are MNHNY and SVGAGI (reference sequence). This CDR3 is CASGDRVGNTIYF. In nucleotides, the CDR3 is TGTGCCAGCGGGGACAGGGTTGGAAACACCATATATTTT.

The chain employs TRBV7-8 and TRBJ1-5; 10 positions agree with TRBD1. Germline V lookup: CDR1 SGHVS, CDR2 FQNEAQ. The V and J ends lost 8 bases and 7 bases, in that order; junction bases with no gene match: 11. The CDR3 covers 15 residues. CDR3 DNA sequence: TGTGCCAGCGCGCCCGGGACAGGGGCAGGGCAGCCCCAGCATTTT. As protein: CASAPGTGAGQPQHF.

V gene TRBV5-1 combines with J gene TRBJ2-5; 7 positions match TRBD2. With V trimmed by 4 bases and J by 0 bases, 15 bases remained unmatched. The CDR3 is 18 residues long. Germline V gives CDR1 SGHRS, CDR2 YFSETQ. DNA for the CDR3: TGCGCCAGCAGCCACGCCGCAGCGGGACGAGGGTACCAAGAGACCCAGTACTTC. Translating it yields CASSHAAAGRGYQETQYF.

This sequence joins TRBV28 and TRBJ1-5; TRBD1 aligns across 8 bases. The germline V gene encodes CDR1 MDHEN and CDR2 SYDVKM. V gave up 5 bases and J gave up 2 bases; unmatched junction bases: 14. The CDR3 totals 18 residues. The CDR3 nucleotides read TGTGCCAGCAGTACTCAGGGGGCTGGAACCCTTGGCAATCAGCCCCAGCATTTT. Translating gives CASSTQGAGTLGNQPQHF. Using reference TRBV28 and TRBJ1-5 for the parts outside the CDR3, the full variable domain is DVKVTQSSRYLVKRTGEKVFLECVQDMDHENMFWYRQDPGLGLRLIYFSYDVKMKEKGDIPEGYSVSREKKERFSLILESASTNQTSMYLCASSTQGAGTLGNQPQHFGDGTRLSIL.

This chain uses TRBV7-6 with TRBJ2-5; 7 nucleotides match TRBD1. The CDR3 consists of 15 residues. Germline CDR1 reads SGHVS; CDR2 reads FNYEAQ. V dropped 0 bases and J dropped 5; count of bases not matched to a gene: 6. The CDR3 sequence: CASSLALGGGETQYF. The CDR3 coding sequence is TGTGCCAGCAGCTTAGCGCTAGGGGGCGGGGAGACCCAGTACTTC.

This clone has just one count. V and J are TRBV6-1 and TRBJ2-7; 14 positions agree with TRBD2. Germline V gives CDR1 MNHNS, CDR2 SASEGT. The CDR3 runs to 15 residues. Trimming took 4 bases from V and 6 from J; bases not matched to a gene: 5. The DNA of the CDR3 is TGTGCCAGCAGTGGGGGACTAGCGGGAGTGTTCGAGCAGTACTTC. It translates to CASSGGLAGVFEQYF.

This chain links TRBV11-2 with TRBJ2-7, with TRBD2 identical over 11 bases. The CDR3 covers 16 residues. The germline CDR1 and CDR2 sequences are SGHAT and FQNNGV. V lost 2 bases to trimming and J lost 5 bases; unmatched junction nucleotides: 8. The CDR3 is CASSLKIAGGPHEQYF. In nucleotides, the CDR3 is TGTGCCAGCAGCTTAAAGATAGCGGGAGGGCCCCACGAGCAGTACTTC.

The rearrangement uses TRBV4-3 and TRBJ2-2; 9 positions agree with TRBD1. Germline V gene sequence: CDR1 LGHNA, CDR2 YSLEER. V was pared by 0 bases and J by 6 bases, with 8 bases of the junction left unmatched. The CDR3 covers 17 residues. The CDR3, as DNA: TGCGCCAGCAGCCAAGACGCTAGAGGACAGGGGCCCGGGGAGCTGTTTTTT. Its translation is CASSQDARGQGPGELFF.

In regard to this clone: The same CDR3 is also encoded by other DNA sequences in this sample. The gene calls are TRBV7-9 and TRBJ2-5; 7 bases align to TRBD2. J lost 4 bases, V lost 3 bases, and 2 bases had no gene match. CDR1 and CDR2 (germline): SEHNR, FQNEAQ (reference sequence). The CDR3 extends over 13 amino acids. The CDR3 sequence: CASSFGRAETQYF. The DNA for the CDR3 is TGTGCCAGCAGCTTTGGGAGGGCAGAGACCCAGTACTTC. The full variable domain, rest sourced from reference TRBV7-9 and TRBJ2-5, is DTGVSQNPRHKITKRGQNVTFRCDPISEHNRLYWYRQTLGQGPEFLTYFQNEAQLEKSRLLSDRFSAERPKGSFSTLEIQRTEQGDSAMYLCASSFGRAETQYFGPGTRLLVL.